These 8 T cell receptor beta chains share one sample of origin, sequenced in a study of neurological immune-mediated disorders (dated by TCRdb to between 2018 and 2020). Receptor libraries were prepared by 5' RACE. Sequenced using an Illumina HiSeq 2500. TCRdb trimmed public reads at Q25 via fastp, called clones via MiXCR and kept in-frame beta chains. Here each entry gathers all rows of one CDR3 protein and keeps the most common genes and DNA. The sample includes over 45,000 distinct CDR3 sequences, with approximately 3.3% observed a single time. The ten most abundant clones make up roughly 5.5% of the sample. Source material: PBMCs. Receptors originate from a man in his forties with multiple sclerosis.

This clonotype has a count of ten or more. The V and J genes are TRBV20-1 and TRBJ1-6; D remains ambiguous. This CDR3 is built from 14 residues. Trimming left V 2 bases short and J 5 bases short, with 10 bases between. Germline V gives CDR1 DFQATT, CDR2 SNEGSKA (reference sequence). The DNA of the CDR3 is TGCAGTGCTAGAAGTGGGCTCAATAATTCACCCCTCCACTTT. Translating it yields CSARSGLNNSPLHF.

In its sample, this clonotype was seen many times. J is TRBJ1-6 and V is TRBV20-1, with TRBD1 as a possible D gene (5 bases). The length of the CDR3 is 13 residues. V was shortened by 1 base and J by 7 bases, with 8 bases between the two germline ends. CDR1 and CDR2 (germline): DFQATT, SNEGSKA (reference sequence). The CDR3 is CSARAQGNSPLHF. CDR3 bases: TGCAGTGCTAGAGCCCAGGGAAATTCACCCCTCCACTTT.

This clonotype came up many times. The CDR3: CASSLTDTDTQYF. Written as DNA, the CDR3 is TGTGCCAGCAGCTTGACAGACACAGATACGCAGTATTTT. The gene calls are TRBV5-6 and TRBJ2-3; D is ambiguous. Germline CDR1 and CDR2: SGHDT and YYEEEE. V was trimmed by 1 base and J by 2 bases, leaving 5 bases between them. There are 13 residues in the CDR3.

This clonotype was counted ten times or more. This chain uses TRBV5-6 with TRBJ2-2, with D unresolved. CDR1 and CDR2 (germline): SGHDT, YYEEEE. The CDR3 extends over 12 amino acids. Between the trimmed V and J ends, which lost 2 bases and 5 bases, there was a span of 4 bases. The CDR3, as DNA: TGTGCCAGCAGCTTCCCGACCGGGGAGCTGTTTTTT. This gives the protein CASSFPTGELFF.

This clonotype was picked up many times. The V call is TRBV12-3 or TRBV12-4, the J call TRBJ2-5; 7 bases fit TRBD2. Losses at the gene ends were 3 bases for V and 3 bases for J; bases not matched to a gene: 7. The CDR3 length is 15 residues. The CDR3 sequence: CASSFSGGGEETQYF. The CDR3 nucleotides are TGTGCCAGCAGTTTCTCCGGGGGAGGGGAAGAGACCCAGTACTTC.

In this sample, this clonotype turned up a few times. This chain joins TRBV5-6 and TRBJ2-1; 8 bases agree with TRBD1. Unmatched junction bases numbered 5, after V lost 3 bases and J lost 3 bases. Germline assignment: CDR1 SGHDT and CDR2 YYEEEE. The CDR3 is 15 residues long. The CDR3 DNA follows: TGTGCCAGCAGCTCCCAGGGGGCATTCTACAATGAGCAGTTCTTC. It specifies CASSSQGAFYNEQFF.

This clonotype was counted ten times or more. This chain links TRBV3-1 with TRBJ2-7; D call uncertain. CDR1 is LGHDT and CDR2 is YNNKEL in the germline V gene (reference sequence). With 1 base removed from V and 1 base from J, the gap between germline ends came to 8 bases. This CDR3 is built from 14 residues. CDR3 protein: CASSQVHRSYEQYF. CDR3 coding DNA: TGTGCCAGCAGCCAAGTTCACAGATCCTACGAGCAGTACTTC.

There are many counts of this clonotype. The chain carries TRBV4-1 and TRBJ2-7; D is perhaps TRBD1 or TRBD2 (5 bases each). The CDR3 covers 13 residues. V lost 4 bases to trimming and J lost 0 bases, with 7 bases between them. Germline values: CDR1 MGHRA, CDR2 YSYEKL. Here the CDR3 reads CASSRGASYEQYF. CDR3 bases: TGCGCCAGCAGCCGAGGGGCCTCCTACGAGCAGTACTTC.